One and the same sample provided the 7 T cell receptor beta chains below, sequenced in a study of Ad26.COV2.S vaccination and SARS-CoV-2 variants. The treatment is: some 20 received Ad26.COV2.S at low or high dose, single or two shots; several received placebo; per-sample allocation not given. On day 63 after the first injection, vaccine and placebo recipients gave samples. Sequencing was performed with immunoSEQ multiplex PCR; in TCRdb, only in-frame clones are kept and a portion is missing. Of more than 300,000 clones in the sample, roughly 80% are singletons; the top ten hold approximately 2%. This material consisted of peripheral blood, taken in a trial of Ad26.COV2.S vaccine versus placebo. All receptors derive from a person between 18 and 60 years old who received the Ad26.COV2.S COVID-19 vaccine or a placebo.

The chain couples TRBV19 to TRBJ1-3; D unresolved. The CDR3 runs 15 residues. Germline assignment: CDR1 LNHDA and CDR2 SQIVND (reference sequence). V lost 7 bases and J lost 0, with 13 bases in between. In DNA, the CDR3 is TGTGCCAGTATAGACGGAGCGCTCTCTGGAAACACCATATATTTT. It is translated as CASIDGALSGNTIYF.

The rearrangement links TRBV11-3 to TRBJ2-5, with D maybe TRBD2 (5 bases). V was shortened by 5 bases and J by 4 bases, with 29 bases between the two germline ends. Germline V lookup: CDR1 SGHNT, CDR2 YENEEA. CDR3 length: 19 amino acids. CDR3 sequence: CASSPFLSNLGLEGETQYF. In nucleotides, the CDR3 is TGTGCCAGCAGCCCCTTCCTGTCAAATCTGGGTCTTGAGGGAGAGACCCAGTACTTC.

The J gene is TRBJ2-5, the V gene TRBV10-2; 10 bases fit TRBD1. Germline CDR1 and CDR2: WSHSY and SAAADI. The CDR3 is made up of 14 amino acids. Germline trimming cut 7 bases from V and 2 bases from J; bases unmatched to any gene: 4. CDR3: CASTPGQGQETQYF. DNA for the CDR3: TGCGCCAGCACACCGGGACAGGGGCAAGAGACCCAGTACTTC.

Details on this clone: Other DNA variants within this sample encode the same CDR3. The J gene is TRBJ2-1, the V gene TRBV9; a weak D match, TRBD2 (6 bases). This CDR3 is 15 amino acids long. Germline CDR1 and CDR2: SGDLS and YYNGEE. V lost 0 bases and J 0 bases, leaving 7 bases between the germline ends. The CDR3 nucleotides read TGTGCCAGCAGCGTAGAGGGAGGCTCCTACAATGAGCAGTTCTTC. Its translation: CASSVEGGSYNEQFF.

The V and J genes are TRBV19 and TRBJ1-5; D remains ambiguous. Germline values: CDR1 LNHDA, CDR2 SQIVND (reference sequence). V shed 4 bases and J shed 0 bases, with 13 bases lying between them. This CDR3 contains 16 residues. CDR3 in amino acids: CASSTKFVYSNQPQHF. The CDR3 nucleotides are TGTGCCAGTAGTACGAAATTCGTTTATAGCAATCAGCCCCAGCATTTT.

J is TRBJ2-3 and V is TRBV5-1; D is ambiguous. Trimming stripped 4 bases from V and 5 bases from J, with 17 bases between. Germline-derived CDR1 and CDR2 are SGHRS and YFSETQ. CDR3 length equals 15 residues. The CDR3 region has the DNA TGCGCCAGCAGCATCGAGCCGACGGTTGGAGATACGCAGTATTTT. It is translated as CASSIEPTVGDTQYF.

The chain links TRBV28 to TRBJ2-1; 10 positions agree with TRBD1. The CDR3 contains 15 residues. Germline V gene lookup returns CDR1 MDHEN and CDR2 SYDVKM. V shed 3 bases and J 2 bases; nucleotides not matched to a gene: 1. For the CDR3, the DNA is TGTGCCAGCAGTTTGGGGACAGGGGCCTACAATGAGCAGTTCTTC. It specifies CASSLGTGAYNEQFF.